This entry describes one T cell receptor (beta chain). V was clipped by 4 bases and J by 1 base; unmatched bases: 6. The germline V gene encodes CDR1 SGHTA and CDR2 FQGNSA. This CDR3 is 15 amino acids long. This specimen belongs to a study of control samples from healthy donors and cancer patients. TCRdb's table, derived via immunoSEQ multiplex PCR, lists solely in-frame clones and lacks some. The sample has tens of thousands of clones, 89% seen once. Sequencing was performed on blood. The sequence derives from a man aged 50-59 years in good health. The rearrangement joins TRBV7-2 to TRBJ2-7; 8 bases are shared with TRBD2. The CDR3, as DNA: TGTGCCAGCAGCTCAGGCGGGGGGAATTCCTACGAGCAGTACTTC. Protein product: CASSSGGGNSYEQYF.